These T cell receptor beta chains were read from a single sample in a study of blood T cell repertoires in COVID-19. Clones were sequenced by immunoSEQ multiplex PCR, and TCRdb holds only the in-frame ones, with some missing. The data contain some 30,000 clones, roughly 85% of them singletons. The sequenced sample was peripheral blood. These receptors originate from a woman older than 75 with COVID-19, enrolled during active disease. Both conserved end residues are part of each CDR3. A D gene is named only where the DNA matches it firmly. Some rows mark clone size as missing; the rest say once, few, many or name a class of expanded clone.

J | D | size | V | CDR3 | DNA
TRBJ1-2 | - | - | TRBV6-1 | CASSEVMSQAGGEKTF | TGTGCCAGCAGTGAAGTAATGTCCCAGGCCGGAGGTGAAAAGACCTTC
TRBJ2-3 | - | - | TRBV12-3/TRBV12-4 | CASRFGLPNTQYF | TGTGCCAGCAGATTCGGGTTGCCAAATACGCAGTATTTT
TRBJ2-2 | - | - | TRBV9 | CASSRDLNTGELFF | TGTGCCAGCAGCCGGGACTTAAACACCGGGGAGCTGTTTTTT
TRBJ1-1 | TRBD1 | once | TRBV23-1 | CASRNLTGVYTEAFF | TGCGCCAGCAGGAATTTAACAGGGGTCTACACTGAAGCTTTCTTT
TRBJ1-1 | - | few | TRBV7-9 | CASSFTVNTEAFF | TGTGCCAGCAGCTTCACGGTGAACACTGAAGCTTTCTTT
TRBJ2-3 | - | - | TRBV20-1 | CSASAVARSTDTQYF | TGCAGTGCTAGTGCGGTAGCGAGGAGCACAGATACGCAGTATTTT
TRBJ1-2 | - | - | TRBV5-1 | CASSLETATDGYTF | TGCGCCAGCAGCTTGGAGACAGCGACGGATGGCTACACCTTC
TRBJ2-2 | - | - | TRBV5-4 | CASSFVAGGELFF | TGTGCCAGCAGCTTCGTTGCGGGGGGGGAGCTGTTTTTT
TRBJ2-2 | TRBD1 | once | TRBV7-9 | CASSPRQGTFSGELFF | TGTGCCAGCAGCCCGAGACAGGGGACGTTTTCCGGGGAGCTGTTTTTT
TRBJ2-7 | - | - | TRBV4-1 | CASSPSTTRYHEQYF | TGCGCCAGCAGTCCCTCCACGACTAGATACCACGAGCAGTACTTC
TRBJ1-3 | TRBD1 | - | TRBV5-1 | CASSLAQGAMESAIYF | TGCGCCAGCAGCTTGGCCCAGGGGGCAATGGAAAGCGCCATATATTTT
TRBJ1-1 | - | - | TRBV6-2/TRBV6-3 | CASRSGTPNTEAFF | TGTGCCAGCCGTTCCGGGACACCGAACACTGAAGCTTTCTTT
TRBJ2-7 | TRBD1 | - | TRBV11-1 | CASSFGTGPPNEQYF | TGTGCCAGCAGCTTCGGGACAGGGCCCCCAAACGAGCAGTACTTC
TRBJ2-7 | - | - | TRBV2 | CARSGLILYEQYF | TGTGCCAGAAGCGGACTGATCCTCTACGAGCAGTACTTC
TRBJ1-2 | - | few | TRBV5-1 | CASSSGGGSGYTF | TGCGCCAGCAGCTCGGGCGGGGGTAGCGGCTACACCTTC
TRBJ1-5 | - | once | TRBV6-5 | CASSYSAVVNQPQHF | TGTGCCAGCAGTTACTCCGCAGTCGTCAATCAGCCCCAGCATTTT
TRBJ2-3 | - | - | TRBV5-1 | CASSLAGHRTDTQYF | TGCGCCAGCAGCTTGGCGGGACACCGCACAGATACGCAGTATTTT
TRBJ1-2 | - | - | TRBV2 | CASSAQVTAYGYTF | TGTGCCAGCAGTGCTCAGGTGACAGCCTATGGCTACACCTTC